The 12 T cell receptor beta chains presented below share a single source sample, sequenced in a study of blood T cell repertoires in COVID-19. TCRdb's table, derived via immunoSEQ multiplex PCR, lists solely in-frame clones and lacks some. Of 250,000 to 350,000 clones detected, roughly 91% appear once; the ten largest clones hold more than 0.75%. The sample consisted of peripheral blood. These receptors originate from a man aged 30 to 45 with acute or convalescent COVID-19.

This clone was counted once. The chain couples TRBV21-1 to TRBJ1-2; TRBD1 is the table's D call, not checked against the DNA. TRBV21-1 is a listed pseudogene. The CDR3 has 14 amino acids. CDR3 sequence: CASSNCGRGPGYTF. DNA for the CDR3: TGTGCCAGCAGCAATTGCGGCAGGGGGCCTGGCTACACCTTC.

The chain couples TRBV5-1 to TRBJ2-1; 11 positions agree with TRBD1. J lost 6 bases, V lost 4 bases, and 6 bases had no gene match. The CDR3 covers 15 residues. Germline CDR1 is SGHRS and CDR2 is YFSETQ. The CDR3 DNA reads TGCGCCAGCAGCATCGGGACAGGGGGTTTCAATGAGCAGTTCTTC. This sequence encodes CASSIGTGGFNEQFF.

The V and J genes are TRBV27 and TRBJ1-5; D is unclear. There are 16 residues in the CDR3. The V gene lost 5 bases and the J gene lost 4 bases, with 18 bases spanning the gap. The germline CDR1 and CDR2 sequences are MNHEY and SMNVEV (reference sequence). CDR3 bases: TGTGCCAGCAGTCGGGAAGGGCGTTTCGGGAATCAGCCCCAGCATTTT. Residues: CASSREGRFGNQPQHF.

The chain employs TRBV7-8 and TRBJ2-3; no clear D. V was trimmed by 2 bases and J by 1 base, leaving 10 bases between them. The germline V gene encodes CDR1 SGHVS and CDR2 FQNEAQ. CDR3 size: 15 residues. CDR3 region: CASSLNLGRTDTQYF. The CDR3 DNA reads TGTGCCAGCAGCTTAAACCTCGGTCGCACAGATACGCAGTATTTT.

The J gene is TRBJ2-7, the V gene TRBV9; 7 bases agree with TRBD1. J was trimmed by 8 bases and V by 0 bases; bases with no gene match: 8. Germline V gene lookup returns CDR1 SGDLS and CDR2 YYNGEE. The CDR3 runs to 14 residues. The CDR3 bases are TGTGCCAGCAGCGTAGAAGGGGGCGCTCCCCAGCAGTACTTC. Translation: CASSVEGGAPQQYF.

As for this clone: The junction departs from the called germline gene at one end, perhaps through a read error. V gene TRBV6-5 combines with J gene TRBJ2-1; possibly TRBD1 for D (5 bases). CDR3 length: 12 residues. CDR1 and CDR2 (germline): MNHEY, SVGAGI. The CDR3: CASTLYDGSRVF. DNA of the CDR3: TGTGCCAGCACACTTTACGACGGCTCCAGGGTCTTC.

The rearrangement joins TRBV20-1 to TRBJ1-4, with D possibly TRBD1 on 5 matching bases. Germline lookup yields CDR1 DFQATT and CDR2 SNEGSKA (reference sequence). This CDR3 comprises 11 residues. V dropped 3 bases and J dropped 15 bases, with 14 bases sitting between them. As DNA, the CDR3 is TGCAGTGCTAGGATCCAGGGAGGGGTGTTTTTT. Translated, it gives CSARIQGGVFF.

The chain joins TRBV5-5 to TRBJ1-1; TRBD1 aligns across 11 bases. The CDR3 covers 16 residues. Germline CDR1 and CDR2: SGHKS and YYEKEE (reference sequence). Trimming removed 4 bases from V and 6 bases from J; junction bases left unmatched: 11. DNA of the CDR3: TGTGCCAGCAGCCCGTTTTTTGGACAGGGGGCCGCTGAAGCTTTCTTT. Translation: CASSPFFGQGAAEAFF.

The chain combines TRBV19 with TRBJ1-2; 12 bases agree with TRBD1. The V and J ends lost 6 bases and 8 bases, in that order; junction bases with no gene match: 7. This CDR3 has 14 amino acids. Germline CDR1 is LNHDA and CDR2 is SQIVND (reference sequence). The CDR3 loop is CASSPGQGAHGYTF. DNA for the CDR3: TGTGCCAGTAGCCCGGGACAGGGGGCGCACGGCTACACCTTC.

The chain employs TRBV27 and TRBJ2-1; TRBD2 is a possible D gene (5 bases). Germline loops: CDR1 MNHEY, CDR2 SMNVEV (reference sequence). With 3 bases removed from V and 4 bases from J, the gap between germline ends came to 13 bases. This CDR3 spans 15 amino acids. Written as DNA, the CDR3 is TGTGCCAGCAGTTTCTTTTTTTCGGGATACAATGAGCAGTTCTTC. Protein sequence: CASSFFFSGYNEQFF.

CDR3 amino acids: CASSQEVNTEAFF. The CDR3 DNA reads as TGTGCCAGCTCACAGGAGGTGAACACTGAAGCTTTCTTT. This chain connects TRBV18 to TRBJ1-1; unclear D gene. The V end lost 4 bases, the J end lost 0 bases, and 6 bases lay between the germline ends. Looked up from germline, CDR1 is KGHSH and CDR2 is LQKENI. This CDR3 has 13 amino acids.

The CDR3 DNA reads TGTGCCAGCAGTTTGGCTGCCCTGGGCACAGATACGCAGTATTTT. This sequence encodes CASSLAALGTDTQYF. The V call is TRBV28, the J call TRBJ2-3; D gene uncertain. The germline CDR1 and CDR2 sequences are MDHEN and SYDVKM. Trimming left V 3 bases short and J 1 base short, with 11 bases between. The CDR3 is 15 amino acids.